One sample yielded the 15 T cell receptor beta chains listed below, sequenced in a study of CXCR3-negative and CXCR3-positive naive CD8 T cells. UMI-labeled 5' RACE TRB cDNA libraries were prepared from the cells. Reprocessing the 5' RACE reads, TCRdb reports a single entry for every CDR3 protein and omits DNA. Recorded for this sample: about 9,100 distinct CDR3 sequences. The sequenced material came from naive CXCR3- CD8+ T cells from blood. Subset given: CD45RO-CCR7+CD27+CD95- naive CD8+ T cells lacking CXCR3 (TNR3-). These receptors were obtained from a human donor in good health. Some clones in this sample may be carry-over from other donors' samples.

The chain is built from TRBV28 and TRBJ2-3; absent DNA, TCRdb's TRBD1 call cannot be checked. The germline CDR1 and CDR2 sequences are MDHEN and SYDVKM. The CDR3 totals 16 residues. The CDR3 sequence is CASSPSPGQGTDTQYF.

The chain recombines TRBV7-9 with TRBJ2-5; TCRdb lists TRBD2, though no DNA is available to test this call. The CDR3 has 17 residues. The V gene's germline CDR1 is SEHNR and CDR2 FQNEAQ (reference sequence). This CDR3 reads CASSLLESGRAQETQYF.

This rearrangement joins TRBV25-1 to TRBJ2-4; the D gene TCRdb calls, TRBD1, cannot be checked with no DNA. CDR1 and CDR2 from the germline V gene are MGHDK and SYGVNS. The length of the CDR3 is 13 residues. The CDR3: CASSKAGQNIQYF.

CDR3 in amino acids: CASSHRDSSIRQFF. The chain has TRBV11-3 and TRBJ2-1; there is no DNA to check the TCRdb D call of TRBD1. Germline CDR1 and CDR2: SGHNT and YENEEA. This CDR3 contains 14 residues.

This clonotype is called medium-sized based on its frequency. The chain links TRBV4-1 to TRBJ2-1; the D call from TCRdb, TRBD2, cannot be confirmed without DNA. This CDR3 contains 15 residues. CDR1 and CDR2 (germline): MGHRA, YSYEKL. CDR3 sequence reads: CASSQLAGDYNEQFF.

The CDR3 here is CASSGGPRNEQFF. The V and J genes are TRBV2 and TRBJ2-1; TCRdb's D call, TRBD2, is unchecked because there is no DNA. Germline CDR1 and CDR2: SNHLY and FYNNEI. The CDR3 loop spans 13 amino acids.

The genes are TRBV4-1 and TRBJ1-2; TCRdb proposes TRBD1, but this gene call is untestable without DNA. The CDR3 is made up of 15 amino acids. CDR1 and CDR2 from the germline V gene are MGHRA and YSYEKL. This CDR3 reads CASSRGQGAGDGYTF.

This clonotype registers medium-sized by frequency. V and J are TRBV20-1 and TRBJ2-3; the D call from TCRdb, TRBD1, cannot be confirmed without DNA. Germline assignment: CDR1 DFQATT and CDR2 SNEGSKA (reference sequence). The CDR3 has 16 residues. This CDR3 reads CSATTEAGRDTDTQYF.

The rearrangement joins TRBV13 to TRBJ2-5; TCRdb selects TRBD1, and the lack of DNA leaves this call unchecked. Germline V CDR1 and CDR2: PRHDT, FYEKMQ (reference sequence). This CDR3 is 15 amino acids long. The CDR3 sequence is CASSPGPQGLETQYF.

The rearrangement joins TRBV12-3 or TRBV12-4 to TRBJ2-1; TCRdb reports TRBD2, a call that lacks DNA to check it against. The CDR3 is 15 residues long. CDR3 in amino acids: CASSLYRYSYNEQFF.

CDR3 amino acids: CASSLSSGPYEQYF. The rearrangement joins TRBV11-2 to TRBJ2-7. This CDR3 contains 14 residues. Per the germline V gene, CDR1 is SGHAT and CDR2 is FQNNGV. Variable domain in full (rest from reference TRBV11-2 and TRBJ2-7): EAGVAQSPRYKIIEKRQSVAFWCNPISGHATLYWYQQILGQGPKLLIQFQNNGVVDDSQLPKDRFSAERLKGVDSTLKIQPAKLEDSAVYLCASSLSSGPYEQYFGPGTRLTVT.

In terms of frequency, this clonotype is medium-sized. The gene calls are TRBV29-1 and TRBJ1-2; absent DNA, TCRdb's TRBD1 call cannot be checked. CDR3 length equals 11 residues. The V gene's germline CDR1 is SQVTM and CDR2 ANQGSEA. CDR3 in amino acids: CSVRDIYGYTF.

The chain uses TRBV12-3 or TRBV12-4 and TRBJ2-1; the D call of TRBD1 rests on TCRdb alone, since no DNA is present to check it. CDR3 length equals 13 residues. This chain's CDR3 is CASSPPGGGEQFF.

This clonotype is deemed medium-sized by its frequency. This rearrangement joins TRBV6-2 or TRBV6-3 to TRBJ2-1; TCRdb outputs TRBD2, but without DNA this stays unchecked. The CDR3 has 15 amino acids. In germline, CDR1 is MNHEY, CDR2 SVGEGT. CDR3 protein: CASSLTSETYNEQFF.

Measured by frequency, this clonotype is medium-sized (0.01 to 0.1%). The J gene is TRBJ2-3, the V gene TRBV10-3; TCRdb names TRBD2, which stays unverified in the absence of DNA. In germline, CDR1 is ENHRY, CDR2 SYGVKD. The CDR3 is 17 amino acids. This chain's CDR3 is CAISESEGLTGTDTQYF.